Presented here are 23 T cell receptor beta chains from one specimen sequenced in a study of blood T cell repertoires in COVID-19. This table comes from immunoSEQ multiplex PCR, and its TCRdb copy is limited to in-frame clones, with some not included. This sample has almost 250,000 clones, with roughly 89% found just once. Sequenced material: PBMCs or T cells enriched from blood (not recorded which). The source of these receptors is a woman aged 25 to 39 who had recovered from COVID-19.

The genes are TRBV19 and TRBJ1-2, with D unclear. V was shortened by 3 bases and J by 4 bases, with 15 bases between the two germline ends. The CDR3 is made up of 15 amino acids. In germline, CDR1 is LNHDA, CDR2 SQIVND (reference sequence). CDR3 protein: CASSIRPNRGYGYTF. CDR3 bases: TGTGCCAGTAGTATCCGACCCAATCGGGGCTATGGCTACACCTTC.

This clone was seen a few times. The CDR3 DNA is TGTGCCAGCAGTTTATTTGGGAGGGGCGGTGGCTACACCTTC. Its translation is CASSLFGRGGGYTF. The V and J genes are TRBV27 and TRBJ1-2; weak D call: TRBD1 (5 bases). Germline loops: CDR1 MNHEY, CDR2 SMNVEV (reference sequence). The CDR3 covers 14 residues. Trimming removed 1 base at V and 7 bases at J, with 13 bases between.

V is TRBV19 and J is TRBJ2-3; 7 nucleotides line up with TRBD1. Germline V CDR1 and CDR2: LNHDA, SQIVND (reference sequence). V dropped 6 bases and J dropped 0; count of bases not matched to a gene: 6. The CDR3 consists of 15 residues. CDR3 loop: CASRETGSSTDTQYF. The CDR3 DNA follows: TGTGCCAGTAGGGAGACAGGGAGTAGCACAGATACGCAGTATTTT. Supplemented by reference TRBV19 and TRBJ2-3, the full variable domain reads DGGITQSPKYLFRKEGQNVTLSCEQNLNHDAMYWYRQDPGQGLRLIYYSQIVNDFQKGDIAEGYSVSREKKESFPLTVTSAQKNPTAFYLCASRETGSSTDTQYFGPGTRLTVL.

The gene calls are TRBV19 and TRBJ2-7; D may be TRBD1 (5 bases). The CDR3 spans 14 residues. V was cut by 1 base and J by 2 bases, with 9 bases left in between. Per germline, CDR1 LNHDA and CDR2 SQIVND (reference sequence). CDR3 bases: TGTGCCAGTAGTATAGTAACAGGACCCTACGAGCAGTACTTC. It yields the protein CASSIVTGPYEQYF.

The V and J genes are TRBV4-3 and TRBJ1-1; possibly TRBD1 for D (6 bases). CDR3 length: 15 amino acids. Germline CDR1 and CDR2: LGHNA and YSLEER. Trimming took 4 bases from V and 1 from J, leaving 13 bases between them. CDR3: CASSLTTGSNTEAFF. DNA for the CDR3: TGCGCCAGCAGCCTAACGACAGGATCGAACACTGAAGCTTTCTTT.

The V gene is TRBV7-3, the J gene TRBJ1-1, with D possibly matching TRBD1 (5 bases). The CDR3 extends over 14 amino acids. Germline V gene sequence: CDR1 SGHTA, CDR2 FQGTGA. The V and J ends lost 2 bases and 4 bases respectively, with 11 bases between them. The CDR3 here is CASSLEGRGTEAFF. CDR3 coding DNA: TGTGCCAGCAGCTTAGAGGGGCGGGGCACTGAAGCTTTCTTT.

The rearrangement links TRBV27 to TRBJ1-1; TRBD1 might be the D (6 bases). Per germline, CDR1 MNHEY and CDR2 SMNVEV (reference sequence). The V end was cut by 6 bases, the J end by 4 bases, with 12 bases between. This CDR3 comprises 13 residues. The CDR3 DNA reads TGTGCCAGCAGAGTTAACAGGGTCACTGAAGCTTTCTTT. This codes for CASRVNRVTEAFF.

The rearrangement joins TRBV5-6 to TRBJ2-7; weak D call: TRBD1 (5 bases). The CDR3 is made up of 15 amino acids. The germline V gene has CDR1 SGHDT and CDR2 YYEEEE. Trimming took 3 bases from V and 0 from J, leaving 13 bases between them. The CDR3 DNA sequence: TGTGCCAGCAGCTACAGGTCGCGAGGCTCCTACGAGCAGTACTTC. The encoded protein is CASSYRSRGSYEQYF.

The chain carries TRBV19 and TRBJ1-2; maybe TRBD1 (6 bases). CDR3 length: 14 residues. Germline CDR1 is LNHDA and CDR2 is SQIVND (reference sequence). Trimming removed 2 bases at V and 8 bases at J, with 15 bases between. DNA of the CDR3: TGTGCCAGTAGTATATTGCGGGGGGCGCGGGGCTACACCTTC. This codes for CASSILRGARGYTF.

The rearrangement links TRBV7-9 to TRBJ2-7, with 8 bases matching TRBD1. Trimming cost V 2 bases and J 5 bases; bases outside gene matches: 5. The CDR3 has 14 residues. From germline, CDR1 is SEHNR and CDR2 FQNEAQ (reference sequence). CDR3 residues: CASSLSTGANEQYF. The CDR3 DNA reads TGTGCCAGCAGCTTATCGACAGGGGCCAACGAGCAGTACTTC.

V is TRBV25-1 and J is TRBJ1-2; weak D call: TRBD1 (6 bases). Germline V gives CDR1 MGHDK, CDR2 SYGVNS. This CDR3 contains 16 residues. The V end lost 2 bases, the J end lost 4 bases, and 17 bases lay between the germline ends. This CDR3 is CASSEPGTPSVYGYTF. The CDR3 region has the DNA TGTGCCAGCAGTGAACCCGGGACACCCTCTGTCTATGGCTACACCTTC.

The chain is built from TRBV14 and TRBJ2-1; 9 positions agree with TRBD2. The CDR3 has 17 residues. Germline CDR1 reads SGHDN; CDR2 reads FVKESK. Trimming cost V 4 bases and J 7 bases; bases outside gene matches: 14. Written as DNA, the CDR3 is TGTGCCAGCAGCCCCCGGGGTAGCGGGAGCCAAAGGAATGAGCAGTTCTTC. As protein: CASSPRGSGSQRNEQFF.

The rearrangement joins TRBV4-2 to TRBJ1-1, with no clear D. This CDR3 has 15 residues. Deletions cut 0 bases from V and 4 bases from J, with 12 bases between. Germline V CDR1 and CDR2: LGHNA, YNFKEQ. The CDR3, as DNA: TGTGCCAGCAGCCAAGAAGGGAGGCGGGGCACTGAAGCTTTCTTT. Protein product: CASSQEGRRGTEAFF.

V is TRBV12-3 or TRBV12-4 and J is TRBJ2-5, with D perhaps matching TRBD2 (5 bases). V lost 1 base and J 3 bases, leaving 6 bases between the germline ends. The CDR3 is 13 residues long. The CDR3 loop reads CASSLGEKETQYF. CDR3 nucleotides: TGTGCCAGCAGTTTAGGGGAGAAAGAGACCCAGTACTTC.

This clone was counted once. V is TRBV27 and J is TRBJ2-6; unclear D gene. Germline CDR1 MNHEY, CDR2 SMNVEV (reference sequence). V was shortened by 5 bases and J by 4 bases, with 6 bases between the two germline ends. The CDR3 is made up of 13 amino acids. The CDR3 region is CASSPLGANVLTF. The CDR3, as DNA: TGTGCCAGCAGTCCCCTAGGGGCCAACGTCCTGACTTTC.

V and J are TRBV7-2 and TRBJ1-5, with D possibly being TRBD1 (6 bases). There are 15 residues in the CDR3. The V and J ends lost 1 base and 5 bases respectively, with 12 bases between them. From germline, CDR1 is SGHTA and CDR2 FQGNSA. CDR3 sequence (DNA): TGTGCCAGCAGCTTAGACGGACAGCCTTATCAGCCCCAGCATTTT. It yields the protein CASSLDGQPYQPQHF.

This sequence joins TRBV28 and TRBJ1-6, with TRBD1 matching over 7 bases. Germline CDR1 reads MDHEN; CDR2 reads SYDVKM. Trimming removed 6 bases from V and 6 bases from J; junction bases left unmatched: 5. The CDR3 runs to 14 residues. This chain's CDR3 is CASRVTGSNSPLHF. The CDR3 DNA follows: TGTGCCAGCAGAGTGACAGGGAGTAATTCACCCCTCCACTTT.

V and J are TRBV28 and TRBJ2-1, with 10 bases aligning to TRBD2. Germline V gene data show CDR1 as MDHEN and CDR2 as SYDVKM. The CDR3 sequence is 16 residues long. Losses at the gene ends were 5 bases for V and 5 bases for J; bases not matched to a gene: 9. The CDR3 reads CASSPPIAGGNNEQFF. Here the CDR3 DNA reads TGTGCCAGCAGTCCCCCCATAGCGGGAGGAAACAATGAGCAGTTCTTC.

This rearrangement joins TRBV28 to TRBJ2-7; 15 positions match TRBD2. J was trimmed by 4 bases and V by 6 bases; bases with no gene match: 4. Germline CDR1 MDHEN, CDR2 SYDVKM. There are 15 residues in the CDR3. The CDR3 protein is CASRGTSGRLYEQYF. CDR3 nucleotide sequence: TGTGCCAGCAGAGGGACTAGCGGGAGGTTGTACGAGCAGTACTTC.

V and J are TRBV11-2 and TRBJ2-7, with TRBD1 matching 8 bases. CDR3 length equals 14 residues. V trimming: 1 base; J trimming: 4 bases; junction bases outside the gene matches: 3. Germline CDR1 SGHAT, CDR2 FQNNGV. The CDR3 DNA reads TGTGCCAGCAGCTTAGGGCAGGGGGCGTACGAGCAGTACTTC. This gives the protein CASSLGQGAYEQYF.

The rearrangement uses TRBV28 and TRBJ1-5; D perhaps matches TRBD1 (5 bases). V lost 8 bases and J 11 bases, leaving 22 bases between the germline ends. Germline V lookup: CDR1 MDHEN, CDR2 SYDVKM. CDR3 length: 14 amino acids. The CDR3 nucleotides are TGTGCCAGCCGAGGTGACAGCCTCCGGAGGGCCCAGCATTTT. It translates to CASRGDSLRRAQHF.

J is TRBJ1-2 and V is TRBV6-5; D ambiguous. This CDR3 spans 14 amino acids. Germline V CDR1 and CDR2: MNHEY, SVGAGI. The V end lost 2 bases, the J end lost 3 bases, and 10 bases lay between the germline ends. DNA for the CDR3: TGTGCCAGCAGTTACAAGGGAGCGGACTATGGCTACACCTTC. Translating gives CASSYKGADYGYTF.

The CDR3 region has the DNA TGTGCCAGCAGTTTGCCTAGCGGGAGCCCCTACGAGCAGTACTTC. Residues: CASSLPSGSPYEQYF. This chain joins TRBV27 and TRBJ2-7, with TRBD2 matching 10 bases. The CDR3 extends over 15 amino acids. Germline V CDR1 and CDR2: MNHEY, SMNVEV (reference sequence). J was trimmed by 2 bases and V by 3 bases; bases with no gene match: 4.